These 2 T cell receptor beta chains came from one sample sequenced in a study of cytomegalovirus exposure and HLA in healthy donors. Researchers ran the PCR with 60 Vbeta and 13 Jbeta primers. Sequencing used immunoSEQ multiplex PCR; TCRdb keeps in-frame clones, though not all of them. This sample has 100,000 or so clones; 10% to 15% occur once, and the top ten carry about 16%. The source material was PBMCs. These receptors all stem from a man between 40 and 49 years old in good health and CMV-seropositive.

The CDR3 sequence is CASSPPLVDTQYF. In DNA, the CDR3 is TGTGCCAGCAGCCCTCCACTAGTAGATACGCAGTATTTT. The rearrangement uses TRBV7-9 and TRBJ2-3; a weak D match, TRBD2 (5 bases). The CDR3 contains 13 residues. CDR1 SEHNR and CDR2 FQNEAQ come from the germline V gene (reference sequence). V lost 5 bases, J lost 5 bases, and 11 bases lay in between.

The chain joins TRBV9 to TRBJ1-3; D is perhaps TRBD1 (5 bases). Germline V CDR1 and CDR2: SGDLS, YYNGEE. The CDR3 is 18 residues long. V lost 0 bases and J lost 0, with 16 bases in between. The chain's CDR3 is CASSVAPPGLNSGNTIYF. The CDR3 DNA sequence: TGTGCCAGCAGCGTAGCTCCACCGGGACTGAACTCTGGAAACACCATATATTTT.